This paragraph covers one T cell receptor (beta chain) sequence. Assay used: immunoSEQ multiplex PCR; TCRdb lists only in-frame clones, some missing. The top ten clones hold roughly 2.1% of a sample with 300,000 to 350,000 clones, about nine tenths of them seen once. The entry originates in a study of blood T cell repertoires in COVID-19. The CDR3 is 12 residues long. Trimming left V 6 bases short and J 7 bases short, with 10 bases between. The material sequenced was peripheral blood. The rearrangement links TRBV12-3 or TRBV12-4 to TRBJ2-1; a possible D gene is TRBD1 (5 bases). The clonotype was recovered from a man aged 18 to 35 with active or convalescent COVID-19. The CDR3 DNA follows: TGTGCCAGCAGCCTAAGGGGAAATGAGCAGTTCTTC. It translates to CASSLRGNEQFF.